This T cell receptor beta chain emerged from a study of blood T cell repertoires in COVID-19. Trimming at V came to 5 bases and at J to 2 bases, leaving 6 bases not matched to a gene. CDR3 length: 14 residues. From germline, CDR1 is SEHNR and CDR2 FQNEAQ (reference sequence). Libraries were prepared by immunoSEQ multiplex PCR; TCRdb keeps only in-frame clonotypes and omits some of them. There are 140,000 to 150,000 clones in the sample; around 84% occur only once, and roughly 13% lies in the top ten. What was sequenced was peripheral blood. The clonotype originates from a man in his sixties with active or convalescent COVID-19. This chain joins TRBV7-9 and TRBJ2-7; 7 nucleotides match TRBD1. CDR3 bases: TGTGCCAGCAGCCTTGGACAGGCCCCCTACGAGCAGTACTTC. Its translation: CASSLGQAPYEQYF. Variable domain in full (rest from reference TRBV7-9 and TRBJ2-7): DTGVSQNPRHKITKRGQNVTFRCDPISEHNRLYWYRQTLGQGPEFLTYFQNEAQLEKSRLLSDRFSAERPKGSFSTLEIQRTEQGDSAMYLCASSLGQAPYEQYFGPGTRLTVT.